The sequence of this TCR beta chain was determined in a study of shared clonotypes between healthy human individuals. In the original processing: For the immunoSEQ data, sequences were junction-only without quality scores, so filtering differed. Only in-frame clones appear in the TCRdb table, and some are missing; sequencing was by immunoSEQ multiplex PCR. For V, J and clone size, that table is used; D and trimming come from the DNA. Found here are a few million clones, 85% to 95% of them singletons; the top ten hold under 0.45%. Study findings and constraints: The four-donor shared clonotypes exceeded non-shared clonotypes in generation probability, with non-shared ones scoring lower.

Trimming cost V 5 bases and J 0 bases, with 11 bases left between them. The germline V gene has CDR1 LGHNA and CDR2 YNFKEQ. The CDR3 is 15 amino acids. Concerning this clone: Its target is not known.

J is TRBJ1-3 and V is TRBV4-2, with unresolved D. Sample: naive CD4+ T cells from PBMCs. The subset is: CD45RA+ positively selected. This clonotype originated in a man between 18 and 35 years old in good health. Some clones in this sample may be carry-over from other donors' samples. For the CDR3, the DNA is TGTGCCAGCAGCTACGGGCCAAGCTCTGGAAACACCATATATTTT. Protein product: CASSYGPSSGNTIYF.